The 15 T cell receptor beta chains below all came from one sample that was sequenced in a study of beta chain features in type 1 diabetes. Whole-study results and caveats: Type 1 diabetes patients had moderately but significantly shorter TCRB CDR3s in all four CD4+ subsets.

What was sequenced were expressed TCRB transcripts, since all of the isolated RNA had been reverse transcribed. TCRdb keeps only in-frame clones here, not all; method: immunoSEQ multiplex PCR. The sample lists under 150,000 clones; about 10% were seen once. For these receptors, no antigen is known. Sequencing was performed on central memory CD4+ T cells from blood. The receptors originated from a man aged 25 to 40 with type 1 diabetes.

V is TRBV29-1 and J is TRBJ1-1, with 8 bases that match TRBD1. Germline V gene lookup returns CDR1 SQVTM and CDR2 ANQGSEA. CDR3 length: 15 amino acids. The V segment lost 3 bases and the J segment 5 bases; nucleotides outside the gene matches: 11. As DNA, the CDR3 is TGCAGCGTTGAGGAGGACAGGGAATTGGGGACTGAAGCTTTCTTT. Translating gives CSVEEDRELGTEAFF.

There are a few counts of this clone. The V gene is TRBV5-1, the J gene TRBJ2-3, with D perhaps TRBD1 (5 bases). V was shortened by 5 bases and J by 2 bases, with 24 bases between the two germline ends. CDR3 size: 18 residues. Germline CDR1 is SGHRS and CDR2 is YFSETQ. The CDR3 is CASSSRIDSLKNTDTQYF. The CDR3, as DNA: TGCGCCAGCAGTTCCAGAATCGACAGCCTGAAGAACACAGATACGCAGTATTTT.

This clone came up a few times. The chain joins TRBV13 to TRBJ2-1; D perhaps matches TRBD2 (5 bases). There are 13 residues in the CDR3. V shed 2 bases and J shed 9 bases, with 11 bases lying between them. Germline CDR1 reads PRHDT; CDR2 reads FYEKMQ (reference sequence). The CDR3 DNA is TGTGCCAGCAGCTTACCAGCGGTGGCTGAGCAGTTCTTC. This codes for CASSLPAVAEQFF.

This clone was observed a single time. V gene TRBV5-4 combines with J gene TRBJ2-1, with a tentative D call TRBD2 (7 bases). Germline V gene data show CDR1 as SGHNT and CDR2 as YYREEE (reference sequence). V lost 5 bases and J 1 base, leaving 19 bases between the germline ends. The CDR3 contains 17 residues. CDR3 coding DNA: TGTGCCAGCAGTTCCGGGGGGCCAGGAGTTTCCTACAATGAGCAGTTCTTC. It encodes CASSSGGPGVSYNEQFF.

The rearrangement joins TRBV2 to TRBJ1-1; D uncertain. V lost 7 bases and J 2 bases, leaving 11 bases between the germline ends. The CDR3 runs 13 residues. Looked up from germline, CDR1 is SNHLY and CDR2 is FYNNEI. CDR3 amino acids: CASMKNSNTEAFF. CDR3 coding DNA: TGTGCCAGCATGAAAAACAGTAACACTGAAGCTTTCTTT.

This clone was counted a few times. The chain uses TRBV7-2 and TRBJ2-1; the D gene is possibly TRBD2 (5 bases). This CDR3 comprises 14 residues. Trimming cost V 3 bases and J 4 bases, with 10 bases left between them. Germline V gives CDR1 SGHTA, CDR2 FQGNSA. The CDR3 DNA reads TGTGCCAGCAGCTTTTACGGGGAGTACAATGAGCAGTTCTTC. Translation: CASSFYGEYNEQFF.

The chain joins TRBV6-1 to TRBJ2-5; possibly TRBD1 for D (6 bases). The CDR3 contains 15 residues. V shed 5 bases and J shed 5 bases, with 18 bases lying between them. Germline V gene data show CDR1 as MNHNS and CDR2 as SASEGT. DNA for the CDR3: TGTGCCAGCAGTTCGAACAGGGACCCCCAGGAGACCCAGTACTTC. Protein sequence: CASSSNRDPQETQYF.

This chain's CDR3 is CASSYQADNEQFF. Here the CDR3 DNA reads TGTGCCAGCAGTTACCAAGCCGACAATGAGCAGTTCTTC. This sequence joins TRBV6-5 and TRBJ2-1, with D unclear. This CDR3 spans 13 amino acids. Germline V lookup: CDR1 MNHEY, CDR2 SVGAGI. V was shortened by 2 bases and J by 5 bases, with 7 bases between the two germline ends.

The chain links TRBV30 to TRBJ2-5; no firm D call. Trimming shortened V by 4 bases and J by 2 bases, and 5 bases separated the two germline ends. Germline CDR1 and CDR2: GTSNPN and SVGIG (reference sequence). The CDR3 totals 11 residues. The CDR3 loop reads CAWTEQETQYF. In DNA, the CDR3 is TGTGCCTGGACAGAACAAGAGACCCAGTACTTC. Full variable domain (remainder filled in from reference TRBV30 and TRBJ2-5): SQTIHQWPATLVQPVGSPLSLECTVEGTSNPNLYWYRQAAGRGLQLLFYSVGIGQISSEVPQNLSASRPQDRQFILSSKKLLLSDSGFYLCAWTEQETQYFGPGTRLLVL.

This clone was seen only a few times. V usage is TRBV25-1 and J usage is TRBJ2-2; 8 nucleotides agree with TRBD1. Trimming cost V 8 bases and J 6 bases; bases outside gene matches: 5. Germline V gene data show CDR1 as MGHDK and CDR2 as SYGVNS. This CDR3 spans 13 amino acids. CDR3 in DNA: TGTGCCAGCGGCGCACAGGGGGCCGGGGAGCTGTTTTTT. Its translation: CASGAQGAGELFF.

The rearrangement links TRBV7-9 to TRBJ2-2, with 8 nucleotides matching TRBD2. The CDR3 is made up of 16 amino acids. Germline V gene lookup returns CDR1 SEHNR and CDR2 FQNEAQ (reference sequence). Germline trimming cut 3 bases from V and 1 base from J; bases unmatched to any gene: 4. DNA for the CDR3: TGTGCCAGCAGCTTCGTCGCGGGGGGGAACACCGGGGAGCTGTTTTTT. Translated: CASSFVAGGNTGELFF.

This clone was detected only a few times. V and J are TRBV7-8 and TRBJ1-1, with D perhaps matching TRBD1 (5 bases). Trimming stripped 4 bases from V and 6 bases from J, with 15 bases between. This CDR3 contains 14 residues. Germline CDR1 is SGHVS and CDR2 is FQNEAQ. The CDR3 DNA follows: TGTGCCAGCAGCTCCACTCGGGGGGTCTCTGAAGCTTTCTTT. Translating it yields CASSSTRGVSEAFF.

Turning to this clone: The sample carries other DNA sequences with the same CDR3. This rearrangement joins TRBV2 to TRBJ1-1, with 7 bases that match TRBD1. The CDR3 consists of 13 residues. CDR1 and CDR2 (germline): SNHLY, FYNNEI. Trimming removed 6 bases from V and 1 base from J; junction bases left unmatched: 2. In DNA form, the CDR3 reads TGTGCCAGCAGACGGGACAGGAACACTGAAGCTTTCTTT. Its translation: CASRRDRNTEAFF.

This clone is medium-sized within its sample. J is TRBJ2-5 and V is TRBV30; 14 nucleotides align to TRBD2. V shed 3 bases and J 12 bases; nucleotides not matched to a gene: 12. The CDR3 has 15 residues. Germline CDR1 reads GTSNPN; CDR2 reads SVGIG (reference sequence). CDR3 coding DNA: TGTGCCTGGAGCCGCAAAGGACTAGCGGGGGGCAACGAGTACTTC. Its translation: CAWSRKGLAGGNEYF. The whole variable domain, filled in from reference TRBV30 and TRBJ2-5, reads SQTIHQWPATLVQPVGSPLSLECTVEGTSNPNLYWYRQAAGRGLQLLFYSVGIGQISSEVPQNLSASRPQDRQFILSSKKLLLSDSGFYLCAWSRKGLAGGNEYFGPGTRLLVL.

The rearrangement links TRBV2 to TRBJ1-5; D ambiguous. This CDR3 region has 14 residues. The V and J ends lost 6 bases and 5 bases respectively, with 14 bases between them. In germline, CDR1 is SNHLY, CDR2 FYNNEI. This CDR3 reads CASRAGPGDQPQHF. CDR3 nucleotide sequence: TGTGCCAGCAGGGCTGGGCCCGGCGATCAGCCCCAGCATTTT.